This entry is about one T cell receptor (beta chain). Its antigen is currently unknown. The sample is drawn from a study of T cell responses to AZD1222 COVID-19 vaccine. Analyses pooled second doses at about 4 or about 12 weeks. Clones were sequenced by immunoSEQ multiplex PCR, and TCRdb holds only the in-frame ones, with some missing. Seen here are approximately 110,000 clones, 70% to 90% observed once, and the top ten hold about 2.5%. The study's findings and limits: A mostly white British donor set with more females was recruited, and clonal diversity was possibly underestimated. As reported, nearly half of all spike-specific TCRs target variant regions that are unmutated. Baseline testing showed seropositivity in only a handful of AZD1222 recipients.

V lost 3 bases, J lost 2 bases, and 7 bases lay in between. The V gene's germline CDR1 is LNHNV and CDR2 YYDKDF (reference sequence). The CDR3 covers 13 residues. The receptor comes from an adult who received the AZD1222 COVID-19 vaccine. This sequence joins TRBV15 and TRBJ1-2, with D unclear. Sequenced material: peripheral blood, taken 28 days after the second AZD1222 dose. As DNA, the CDR3 is TGTGCCACCAGCAGTTCCAGAAACTATGGCTACACCTTC. It translates to CATSSSRNYGYTF.